The rows below give T cell receptor beta chains drawn from one sample of a study of radiotherapy plus CTLA-4 blockade in lung cancer. Only in-frame clones appear in the TCRdb table, and some are missing; sequencing was by immunoSEQ multiplex PCR. The data hold about 90,000 clones, with roughly four fifths observed a single time. The sample in question was peripheral blood, obtained from a patient treated with radiotherapy plus ipilimumab. The receptors here all came from a human donor with non-small cell lung cancer that progressed on radiotherapy plus ipilimumab. CDR3s include the opening cysteine and the closing phenylalanine or tryptophan. Fields, in order: V gene, CDR3 protein.

TRBV11-3,CASSQTLDRGHEQYF
TRBV6-6,CASSYYGSPYGYTF
TRBV19,CASSTDSLSNQPQHF
TRBV4-1,CASSQSGTIRF
TRBV19,CASSSGLLNYGYTF
TRBV4-3,CASSPTGGAVYGYTF
TRBV2,CASSIQGGENTEAFF
TRBV5-1,CASSSGTSGGAETQYF
TRBV6-5,CASSQADPTTNEQFF
TRBV27,CASSSGLVTQYF
TRBV5-4,CASSTRGAEAFF
TRBV5-1,CASSPSSGNQPQHF
TRBV10-3,CAISESASGGVGEQFF
TRBV19,CASRRQNYGYTF
TRBV15,CATSPGAGFQFF
TRBV4-1,CASSRGFGEKLFF
TRBV27,CASGQGAGNSPLHF
TRBV6-5,CASSYSRTGNTIYF
TRBV14,CASSQGTVNYGYTF
TRBV4-1,CASSQDHSGGWDEQFF
TRBV27,CASSLSGRVHEQYF
TRBV7-2,CASSLMGYTEAFF
TRBV11-3,CASSRVLSGAEAFF
TRBV5-4,CASSLTSGSSYEQYF
TRBV11-3,CASSPGQFEAFF
TRBV2,CASHTGQGSYEQYF
TRBV28,CASSLAGSTDTQYF
TRBV14,CASSPQTGRTDTQYF
TRBV9,CASSAGLNYGYTF
TRBV7-2,CASSLGGASYNEQFF
TRBV4-3,CASSQDAGGPGEQFF
TRBV7-8,CASSLADRPYEQYF
TRBV5-8,CASSWARGMNTEAFF
TRBV7-2,CASSSGQGSYYEQYF
TRBV4-2,CASSQEIAGGVVNEQFF
TRBV11-2,CASTGWDSQTSRYTF
TRBV12-1,CASSLGHPPTGGGYGYTF
TRBV6-7,CASSSRGQGVSEQYF
TRBV7-2,CASSFSGGGTYGYTF
TRBV2,CASSEMGQGVFHEQYF
TRBV7-9,CASSFKNEQFF
TRBV25-1,CASNDPRDRGYTF
TRBV10-3,CAINMGLAGNNEQFF
TRBV27,CASRSQGGGNQPQHF
TRBV4-1,CASSHLTASSGSYNEQFF
TRBV27,CASSLGRTDYGYTF
TRBV12-1,CASSFARRLVKETQYF
TRBV11-2,CASSFGANVLTF
TRBV5-1,CASSLVGGLQGARTNEKLFF
TRBV11-3,CASSLGVGELFF